The 11 T cell receptor beta chains below come from one sample, sequenced in a study of blood T cell repertoires in COVID-19. Profiled with immunoSEQ multiplex PCR; TCRdb holds only in-frame clones, not every one. The sample includes about 530,000 clones, approximately 88% of them seen just once. The sequencing sample was made of peripheral blood. Receptors were obtained from a woman aged 50 to 65 with COVID-19, enrolled during active disease.

This clone occurred once. V gene TRBV3-1 (or the pseudogene TRBV3-2) combines with J gene TRBJ2-7; the D gene is possibly TRBD2 (6 bases). Germline CDR1 and CDR2: LGHDT and YNNKEL (reference sequence). Trimming stripped 1 base from V and 2 bases from J, with 12 bases between. There are 15 residues in the CDR3. CDR3 residues: CASSQGVGGAYEQYF. The CDR3 nucleotides read TGTGCCAGCAGCCAAGGGGTGGGCGGGGCCTACGAGCAGTACTTC.

The chain joins TRBV5-8 to TRBJ1-2, with a weak D call TRBD1 (6 bases). The CDR3 consists of 13 residues. The germline CDR1 and CDR2 sequences are SGHTS and YDEGEE. Trimming cost V 4 bases and J 4 bases, with 11 bases left between them. In DNA, the CDR3 is TGTGCCAGCAGCAACAGGGTGAGCTATGGCTACACCTTC. Encoded protein: CASSNRVSYGYTF.

In DNA form, the CDR3 reads TGTGCCAGCAGTCGTCTGACCGGAGATGATGAAAAACTGTTTTTT. Amino acids: CASSRLTGDDEKLFF. The chain links TRBV6-5 to TRBJ1-4; D is unresolved. CDR3 length: 15 amino acids. Trimming shortened V by 5 bases and J by 6 bases, and 16 bases separated the two germline ends. CDR1 is MNHEY and CDR2 is SVGAGI in the germline V gene.

The chain links TRBV30 to TRBJ1-2, with D maybe TRBD1 (6 bases). The V gene's germline CDR1 is GTSNPN and CDR2 SVGIG (reference sequence). Trimming shortened V by 5 bases and J by 6 bases, and 19 bases separated the two germline ends. The CDR3 runs 14 residues. CDR3 sequence (DNA): TGTGCCTGGGGCTACACGGGGGGCGCCGATGGCTACACCTTC. It specifies CAWGYTGGADGYTF.

J is TRBJ2-1 and V is TRBV3-1 (or the pseudogene TRBV3-2); TRBD2 matches at 9 bases. CDR3 length equals 16 residues. Germline assignment: CDR1 LGHDT and CDR2 YNNKEL (reference sequence). With V trimmed by 4 bases and J by 4 bases, 8 bases remained unmatched. The CDR3 sequence is CASSPGLSGGYNEQFF. The CDR3 DNA follows: TGTGCCAGCAGCCCCGGGCTTAGCGGGGGATACAATGAGCAGTTCTTC.

The chain employs TRBV19 and TRBJ2-7, with a tentative D call TRBD1 (8 bases). The CDR3 loop spans 13 amino acids. Trimming stripped 10 bases from V and 3 bases from J, with 16 bases between. Germline V gene sequence: CDR1 LNHDA, CDR2 SQIVND (reference sequence). CDR3 nucleotides: TGTGCCACCAAAGCGGGGACAGGCTACGAGCAGTACTTC. Its protein is CATKAGTGYEQYF.

The rearrangement uses TRBV5-1 and TRBJ1-5, with D hard to call. The CDR3 loop spans 13 amino acids. Looked up from germline, CDR1 is SGHRS and CDR2 is YFSETQ. The V and J ends lost 1 base and 5 bases respectively, with 7 bases between them. The CDR3 protein is CASSLLTDQPQHF. The CDR3 bases are TGCGCCAGCAGCTTGTTAACGGATCAGCCCCAGCATTTT.

CDR3 sequence (DNA): TGTGCCAGCCAGGCTTTGACCTATGGCTACACCTTC. Translating it yields CASQALTYGYTF. The chain is built from TRBV6-5 and TRBJ1-2; D ambiguous. CDR3 length: 12 amino acids. The germline V gene encodes CDR1 MNHEY and CDR2 SVGAGI. Trimming took off 8 bases at V and 4 bases at J, with 11 bases between the two ends.

The chain joins TRBV28 to TRBJ1-6; no clear D. CDR3 length: 13 residues. V gave up 3 bases and J gave up 14 bases, with 14 bases separating them. CDR1 MDHEN and CDR2 SYDVKM come from the germline V gene. The CDR3 nucleotides are TGTGCCAGCAGTTTGAGGGCCCTGGATACCCTCCACTTT. Translation gives CASSLRALDTLHF.

This clone came up once. V is TRBV4-1 and J is TRBJ1-5; 8 bases are a match to TRBD1. The CDR3 runs 16 residues. With V trimmed by 2 bases and J by 6 bases, 9 bases remained unmatched. Germline CDR1 is MGHRA and CDR2 is YSYEKL. This CDR3 is CASSQTGQERSQPQHF. CDR3 DNA sequence: TGCGCCAGCAGCCAAACGGGACAGGAGAGGAGTCAGCCCCAGCATTTT.

This clone came up a few times. This chain joins TRBV5-1 and TRBJ2-1, with 8 bases fitting TRBD1. V shed 6 bases, J shed 1 base, and the junction held 6 bases outside the gene matches. CDR3 size: 15 residues. Germline V gene sequence: CDR1 SGHRS, CDR2 YFSETQ. CDR3 in DNA: TGCGCCAGCAACCCGACAGGGGAGTCCTACAATGAGCAGTTCTTC. Encoded protein: CASNPTGESYNEQFF.